The 3 T cell receptor beta chains presented below share a single source sample, sequenced in a study of persistence of HIV-infected CD4 T cells (dated by TCRdb to 2020 to 2021). The immunoSEQ hsTCRB assay version 4, run in survey mode, was used to sequence TCRbeta repertoires from genomic DNA. TCRdb took over this immuneACCESS table, retaining in-frame rearrangements with V and J assigned. Such tables are incomplete; in checked studies, under half of the missing clones stem from an unresolved V gene, and the remainder is unexplained. The sample table records about 33,000 clones; around 82% of these occur just once. Around 0.94% of the sample is in the top ten clones. This specimen's treatment or condition label, per the study, means: suppressive antiretroviral therapy. Lysates of CMV-infected fibroblasts were used at about 10 ug/mL for cell stimulation. Nonresponding CD40L-negative CD69-negative CD45RO-high memory CD4+ T cells were sorted as memory populations depleted of antigen-responding cells.

Their antigens remain unidentified. This material consisted of CD4+ T cells sorted from PBMCs after approximately 19-hour stimulation, taken from a patient who received antiretroviral therapy. The cell subset or site tag for this specimen amounts to: CD40L-CD69- CD45RO-high memory CD4 T cells not responding to CMV lysate. The origin of the receptors is an adult man with HIV who was CMV-seropositive.

The CDR3 here is CASSLGTPLSSGANVLTF. CDR3 DNA: TGTGCCAGCAGTTTAGGTACCCCATTATCCTCTGGGGCCAACGTCCTGACTTTC. The chain carries TRBV28 and TRBJ2-6; D remains unclear. Per the germline V gene, CDR1 is MDHEN and CDR2 is SYDVKM. The V and J ends lost 2 bases and 0 bases respectively, with 14 bases between them. CDR3 size: 18 residues.

The genes are TRBV5-4 and TRBJ2-3; D remains unclear. The germline CDR1 and CDR2 sequences are SGHNT and YYREEE (reference sequence). The CDR3 covers 13 residues. The ends were cut back, 2 bases at V and 0 bases at J, with 4 bases in the middle. CDR3 bases: TGTGCCAGCAGCTTTCCTAGCACAGATACGCAGTATTTT. It codes for CASSFPSTDTQYF.

The rearrangement uses TRBV4-2 and TRBJ2-1; 8 bases map to TRBD2. There are 17 residues in the CDR3. Germline-derived CDR1 and CDR2 are LGHNA and YNFKEQ. Unmatched junction bases numbered 10, after V lost 1 base and J lost 5 bases. Here the CDR3 DNA reads TGTGCCAGCAGCCAAGGGGGGGCGCGGGGGGCGAACAATGAGCAGTTCTTC. Encoded protein: CASSQGGARGANNEQFF.